This T cell receptor (beta chain) was recorded in a study of blood T cell repertoires in COVID-19. For the study at large: T cells, B-cell-depleted T cells, or PBMCs provided the cDNA or gDNA that served as material.

The table came from immunoSEQ multiplex PCR; TCRdb's copy has only in-frame clones and leaves some out. This sample has some 180,000 clones; around four fifths occur once, and the top ten carry roughly 20%. In germline, CDR1 is SGHRS, CDR2 YFSETQ. V was clipped by 4 bases and J by 6 bases, with 9 bases between them. The CDR3 spans 12 residues. This clone occurred a few times. The sequence was collected from a woman in her 70s who had recovered from COVID-19. The chain employs TRBV5-1 and TRBJ2-3; D is unresolved. Sequencing was performed on peripheral blood. CDR3 loop: CASSPTRDTQYF. The CDR3 DNA is TGCGCCAGCAGCCCGACCAGGGATACGCAGTATTTT.